This TCR beta chain is drawn from a study of blood T cells in healthy people across ages. For the second PCR, which ran for about 6 to 11 cycles, a sample-barcoded 5' primer and a J-beta primer mix were used. From the 5' RACE reads, TCRdb called clonotypes with MiXCR, one entry per CDR3 protein. Of 1.5 million or so distinct CDR3 sequences detected, around 40% appear once; the ten largest clones hold about 4.1%. With 6 bases clipped from V and 3 bases from J, the junction kept 6 bases outside the gene matches. Per the germline V gene, CDR1 is SQVTM and CDR2 is ANQGSEA. This CDR3 region has 14 residues.

V usage is TRBV29-1 and J usage is TRBJ1-5; 9 bases line up with TRBD1. Sequences were obtained from blood. The receptor was derived from a young woman in good health. This CDR3 reads CSVRTGAPNQPQHF. The DNA of the CDR3 is TGCAGCGTGAGGACAGGGGCCCCCAATCAGCCCCAGCATTTT.